This TCR beta chain was documented in a study of blood T cell repertoires in COVID-19. Study at large: Sources were T cells, B-cell-depleted T cells, or PBMCs; the material itself was cDNA or gDNA.

Clones were sequenced by immunoSEQ multiplex PCR, and TCRdb holds only the in-frame ones, with some missing. The repertoire includes about 48,000 clones, about nine tenths of them detected once, and around 2.6% sits in the top ten. The CDR3 runs to 14 residues. Germline-derived CDR1 and CDR2 are SNHLY and FYNNEI. The ends were cut back, 7 bases at V and 8 bases at J, with 18 bases in the middle. The sample was peripheral blood. This chain links TRBV2 with TRBJ2-1; TRBD2 is a possible D gene (5 bases). This clonotype was obtained from a woman aged 80 or older with COVID-19, enrolled during active disease. The DNA of the CDR3 is TGTGCCAGCATGTACATGCAAGCGGCCGATGAGCAGTTCTTC. It specifies CASMYMQAADEQFF.